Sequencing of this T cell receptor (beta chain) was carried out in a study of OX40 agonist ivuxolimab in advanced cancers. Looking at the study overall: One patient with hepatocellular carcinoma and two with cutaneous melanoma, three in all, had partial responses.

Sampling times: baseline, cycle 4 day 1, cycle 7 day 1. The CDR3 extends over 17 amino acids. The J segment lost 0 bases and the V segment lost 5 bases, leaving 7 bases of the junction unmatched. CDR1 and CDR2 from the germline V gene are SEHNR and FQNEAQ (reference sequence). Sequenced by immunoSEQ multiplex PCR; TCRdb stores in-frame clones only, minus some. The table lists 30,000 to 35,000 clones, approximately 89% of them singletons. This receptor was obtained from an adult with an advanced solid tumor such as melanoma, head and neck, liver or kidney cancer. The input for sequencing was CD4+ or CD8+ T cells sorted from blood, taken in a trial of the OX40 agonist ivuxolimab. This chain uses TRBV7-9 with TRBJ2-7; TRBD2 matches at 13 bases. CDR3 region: CASSPGLAGDLSYEQYF. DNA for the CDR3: TGTGCCAGCAGCCCTGGACTAGCGGGAGACCTCTCCTACGAGCAGTACTTC.